This TCR beta chain stems from a study of T cell clones after liver transplantation. V was clipped by 3 bases and J by 5 bases, with 10 bases between them. Germline loops: CDR1 SGHVS, CDR2 FQNEAQ. The CDR3 sequence is 13 residues long. Sequenced by immunoSEQ multiplex PCR; TCRdb stores in-frame clones only, minus some. This table has about 20,000 clones, about four fifths appearing once. This clone was picked up one time. The chain couples TRBV7-8 to TRBJ1-1, with D unclear. This clonotype was sampled from a human patient who received a liver transplant. The graft donor may be the source of some T cells. The specimen comprised CD8+ T cells from blood, sampled 52 to 60 months after liver transplant. The CDR3 is CASSLGSPTEAFF. Written as DNA, the CDR3 is TGTGCCAGCAGCTTGGGTTCTCCAACTGAAGCTTTCTTT.